The 26 T cell receptor beta chains in this list originate from one sample, sequenced in a study of graft-versus-host responses after intestinal transplantation. Only in-frame clones appear in the TCRdb table, and some are missing; sequencing was by immunoSEQ multiplex PCR. The sample lists approximately 85,000 clones, 91% occurring once. The antigens of these receptors remain unknown. The input for sequencing was unstimulated CD8+ T cells sorted from spleen or lymph node cells, taken before transplant. The receptors come from a human donor who was the organ donor for an intestinal transplant.

The chain has TRBV4-1 and TRBJ2-2; D remains unclear. Germline loops: CDR1 MGHRA, CDR2 YSYEKL. The CDR3 contains 14 residues. The ends were cut back, 3 bases at V and 4 bases at J, with 9 bases in the middle. The CDR3 DNA reads as TGCGCCAGCAGCCAGACGTTGCCCACCGGGGAGCTGTTTTTT. Translated: CASSQTLPTGELFF.

This clone was found once. The genes are TRBV6-1 and TRBJ2-7; D call uncertain. The V end was cut by 5 bases, the J end by 1 base, with 12 bases between. This CDR3 spans 14 amino acids. The germline V gene encodes CDR1 MNHNS and CDR2 SASEGT. CDR3: CASSPLAGSYEQYF. As DNA, the CDR3 is TGTGCCAGCAGTCCCCTGGCAGGTTCCTACGAGCAGTACTTC.

The CDR3 nucleotides are TGTGCCAGCAGCGTAGTTGTCAGGGGATCAACCGGGGAGCTGTTTTTT. It is translated as CASSVVVRGSTGELFF. The chain recombines TRBV9 with TRBJ2-2; D is perhaps TRBD1 (6 bases). Germline-derived CDR1 and CDR2 are SGDLS and YYNGEE. The CDR3 is 16 residues long. V was cut by 0 bases and J by 5 bases, with 14 bases left in between.

The CDR3 DNA reads as TGTGCCAGCAGCCTATGGTGGAAACAGGATGAAAAACTGTTTTTT. It encodes CASSLWWKQDEKLFF. The gene calls are TRBV6-1 and TRBJ1-4, with a weak D call TRBD1 (5 bases). The V and J ends lost 6 bases and 6 bases respectively, with 17 bases between them. This CDR3 is 15 amino acids long. Germline V gene sequence: CDR1 MNHNS, CDR2 SASEGT.

The chain combines TRBV27 with TRBJ2-5, with D possibly matching TRBD1 (6 bases). The DNA end is a closer match to TRBJ2-7, so the J assignment may be wrong. The CDR3 is 15 residues long. CDR1 MNHEY and CDR2 SMNVEV come from the germline V gene (reference sequence). The CDR3 loop reads CASSLSGRGTYEQYF. The DNA for the CDR3 is TGTGCCAGCAGTTTATCAGGCAGGGGTACCTACGAGCAGTACTTC.

J is TRBJ2-7 and V is TRBV27, with 7 bases aligning to TRBD1. The CDR3 is made up of 13 amino acids. V was pared by 9 bases and J by 0 bases, with 5 bases of the junction left unmatched. Germline V CDR1 and CDR2: MNHEY, SMNVEV (reference sequence). CDR3 amino acids: CASAGDSSYEQYF. The CDR3 DNA follows: TGTGCCAGTGCCGGGGACAGCTCCTACGAGCAGTACTTC.

The chain is built from TRBV5-1 and TRBJ1-3, with D unresolved. This CDR3 spans 15 amino acids. Germline CDR1 and CDR2: SGHRS and YFSETQ. Trimming stripped 0 bases from V and 4 bases from J, with 11 bases between. As DNA, the CDR3 is TGCGCCAGCAGCTTGGACAGTACTCTAGGAAACACCATATATTTT. This gives the protein CASSLDSTLGNTIYF.

CDR3 amino acids: CASSLGQGNEQYF. CDR3 DNA sequence: TGTGCCAGCAGCCTCGGACAGGGAAACGAGCAGTACTTC. This chain links TRBV11-2 with TRBJ2-7; 8 nucleotides align to TRBD1. The CDR3 totals 13 residues. Germline-derived CDR1 and CDR2 are SGHAT and FQNNGV. V dropped 5 bases and J dropped 5; count of bases not matched to a gene: 5. Based on the CDR3 plus reference TRBV11-2 and TRBJ2-7, the full variable domain is EAGVAQSPRYKIIEKRQSVAFWCNPISGHATLYWYQQILGQGPKLLIQFQNNGVVDDSQLPKDRFSAERLKGVDSTLKIQPAKLEDSAVYLCASSLGQGNEQYFGPGTRLTVT.

The chain joins TRBV2 to TRBJ2-5, with D possibly being TRBD2 (5 bases). The end of the DNA is better explained by TRBJ2-7, so the J call may be wrong. The CDR3 runs 11 residues. The germline gives CDR1 SNHLY, CDR2 FYNNEI. In DNA, the CDR3 is TGTGCCAGCAATCGGGGTTACGAGCAGTACTTC. Translated: CASNRGYEQYF.

The chain recombines TRBV5-1 with TRBJ2-7; D gene uncertain. Between the trimmed V and J ends, which lost 0 bases and 3 bases, there was a span of 10 bases. CDR1 is SGHRS and CDR2 is YFSETQ in the germline V gene. This CDR3 comprises 14 residues. The CDR3 DNA is TGCGCCAGCAGCTTGGAACAGAGATACTACGAGCAGTACTTC. Protein: CASSLEQRYYEQYF.

In its sample, this clone was seen once. The V gene is TRBV11-2, the J gene TRBJ1-4; D is unresolved. The CDR3 contains 15 residues. V lost 4 bases and J lost 3, with 12 bases in between. Looked up from germline, CDR1 is SGHAT and CDR2 is FQNNGV. The CDR3 sequence: CASSYSGWPNEKLFF. As DNA, the CDR3 is TGTGCCAGCAGCTACTCTGGGTGGCCTAATGAAAAACTGTTTTTT.

The V gene is TRBV7-8, the J gene TRBJ2-1, with 9 positions matching TRBD1. The V gene's germline CDR1 is SGHVS and CDR2 FQNEAQ. Germline trimming cut 4 bases from V and 8 bases from J; bases unmatched to any gene: 9. The length of the CDR3 is 15 residues. CDR3 protein: CASSYNRGREDEQFF. CDR3 nucleotide sequence: TGTGCCAGCAGCTATAACAGGGGGCGCGAGGATGAGCAGTTCTTC.

This rearrangement joins TRBV9 to TRBJ2-2, with 12 bases aligning to TRBD2. J lost 3 bases, V lost 2 bases, and 11 bases had no gene match. Germline CDR1 and CDR2: SGDLS and YYNGEE. This CDR3 comprises 19 residues. In nucleotides, the CDR3 is TGTGCCAGCAGCGTCGCTCGACTAGCGGGAGACTTGGACACCGGGGAGCTGTTTTTT. Protein sequence: CASSVARLAGDLDTGELFF.

The V gene is TRBV6-5, the J gene TRBJ1-2, with a possible D match to TRBD1 (5 bases). From germline, CDR1 is MNHEY and CDR2 SVGAGI. Trimming took off 4 bases at V and 2 bases at J, with 17 bases between the two ends. The CDR3 sequence is 16 residues long. The CDR3 DNA is TGTGCCAGCAGTTTTTCTTACCCGGACACCAACTATGGCTACACCTTC. It translates to CASSFSYPDTNYGYTF.

This clone was seen more than once but under ten times. This chain connects TRBV9 to TRBJ2-2, with D maybe TRBD2 (6 bases). The CDR3 covers 18 residues. Germline CDR1 reads SGDLS; CDR2 reads YYNGEE. Trimming left V 0 bases short and J 4 bases short, with 19 bases between. DNA of the CDR3: TGTGCCAGCAGCGTAGATTTCCGGAGGGCAGGGATCACCGGGGAGCTGTTTTTT. It codes for CASSVDFRRAGITGELFF.

V is TRBV5-1 and J is TRBJ2-1, with D perhaps given as TRBD1 or TRBD2 (6 bases each). In germline, CDR1 is SGHRS, CDR2 YFSETQ. The CDR3 is 16 amino acids. V lost 0 bases and J lost 4, with 14 bases in between. The CDR3 nucleotides are TGCGCCAGCAGCTTGGAAGGGGGGAAACTGTACAATGAGCAGTTCTTC. It translates to CASSLEGGKLYNEQFF.

The rearrangement uses TRBV19 and TRBJ1-5; no reliable D call. Trimming took off 3 bases at V and 4 bases at J, with 13 bases between the two ends. Germline CDR1 and CDR2: LNHDA and SQIVND (reference sequence). The CDR3 consists of 15 residues. The CDR3, as DNA: TGTGCCAGTAGTATCATGGTGGCCGGTAATCAGCCCCAGCATTTT. Amino acid sequence: CASSIMVAGNQPQHF.

The rearrangement uses TRBV5-1 and TRBJ1-2; D possibly corresponds to TRBD1 (6 bases). The germline V and J ends were trimmed by 0 bases and 0 bases, with 9 bases remaining between them. Germline lookup yields CDR1 SGHRS and CDR2 YFSETQ. CDR3 size: 15 residues. The CDR3 loop reads CASSLAGQPNYGYTF. For the CDR3, the DNA is TGCGCCAGCAGCTTGGCGGGACAACCTAACTATGGCTACACCTTC.

This clone appeared a few times. The chain has TRBV7-9 and TRBJ1-3, with unresolved D. Between the trimmed V and J ends, which lost 4 bases and 6 bases, there was a span of 10 bases. Germline V gives CDR1 SEHNR, CDR2 FQNEAQ (reference sequence). The CDR3 runs to 13 residues. The DNA for the CDR3 is TGTGCCAGCAGCTCCACAATCGAAAACACCATATATTTT. Protein product: CASSSTIENTIYF.

V is TRBV29-1 and J is TRBJ2-2; the D gene is possibly TRBD1 (5 bases). Trimming removed 5 bases at V and 5 bases at J, with 9 bases between. Looked up from germline, CDR1 is SQVTM and CDR2 is ANQGSEA. The CDR3 totals 12 residues. CDR3 region: CSVTRATGELFF. The DNA of the CDR3 is TGCAGCGTTACCAGGGCTACCGGGGAGCTGTTTTTT.

The rearrangement uses TRBV2 and TRBJ2-7; D unclear. This CDR3 has 14 amino acids. CDR1 and CDR2 (germline): SNHLY, FYNNEI. The germline V and J ends were trimmed by 10 bases and 0 bases, with 16 bases remaining between them. CDR3 protein: CANSPYLDSYEQYF. CDR3 DNA sequence: TGTGCCAACAGCCCATATCTAGACTCCTACGAGCAGTACTTC. The variable domain in full, with the rest retrieved from reference TRBV2 and TRBJ2-7, is EPEVTQTPSHQVTQMGQEVILRCVPISNHLYFYWYRQILGQKVEFLVSFYNNEISEKSEIFDDQFSVERPDGSNFTLKIRSTKLEDSAMYFCANSPYLDSYEQYFGPGTRLTVT.

This clone has a single count. The chain joins TRBV11-2 to TRBJ2-7, with D possibly being TRBD1 or TRBD2 (5 bases each). This CDR3 region has 13 residues. The germline CDR1 and CDR2 sequences are SGHAT and FQNNGV. The V end lost 3 bases, the J end lost 5 bases, and 11 bases lay between the germline ends. CDR3 sequence: CASSFTRGNEQYF. The DNA of the CDR3 is TGTGCCAGCAGCTTTACTAGGGGTAACGAGCAGTACTTC.

This sequence joins TRBV27 and TRBJ1-1; tentatively, D is TRBD1 (6 bases). From germline, CDR1 is MNHEY and CDR2 SMNVEV (reference sequence). V lost 5 bases and J lost 0, with 19 bases in between. This CDR3 has 17 residues. The CDR3 is CASSPDRTDNMNTEAFF. As DNA, the CDR3 is TGTGCCAGCAGTCCTGACAGGACTGACAATATGAACACTGAAGCTTTCTTT.

The rearrangement uses TRBV27 and TRBJ2-5; 9 bases match TRBD1. The trim removed 5 bases at V and 7 bases at J, leaving 11 bases unmatched. Germline V CDR1 and CDR2: MNHEY, SMNVEV (reference sequence). The CDR3 has 15 residues. The CDR3 region is CASSQERQGVATQYF. CDR3 in DNA: TGTGCCAGCAGTCAAGAACGACAGGGGGTAGCGACCCAGTACTTC.

This clone was counted between two and nine times. J is TRBJ1-4 and V is TRBV6-8; maybe TRBD1 (6 bases). CDR1 MNHGY and CDR2 SAAAGT come from the germline V gene. The CDR3 loop spans 17 amino acids. Trimming stripped 5 bases from V and 4 bases from J, with 20 bases between. CDR3 amino acids: CASSPTPRTEFNEKLFF. The CDR3 DNA is TGTGCCAGCAGTCCCACTCCCCGGACAGAGTTTAATGAAAAACTGTTTTTT.

The chain uses TRBV5-1 and TRBJ2-7; no firm D call. Per germline, CDR1 SGHRS and CDR2 YFSETQ. V lost 2 bases and J 3 bases, leaving 9 bases between the germline ends. The CDR3 length is 13 residues. CDR3 in amino acids: CASSFDRYYEQYF. The CDR3, as DNA: TGCGCCAGCAGCTTCGACCGCTACTACGAGCAGTACTTC.